This T cell receptor beta chain was captured in a study of breast tumors, draining lymph nodes, adjacent tissues. Regarding this clonotype: This CDR3 is missing its conserved last phenylalanine or tryptophan, likely due to a read error.

Breast cancer patients provided tissue from their axillary draining lymph nodes. Looked up from germline, CDR1 is LNHNV and CDR2 is YYDKDF (reference sequence). V shed 1 base, J shed 5 bases, and the junction held 12 bases outside the gene matches. This CDR3 region has 17 residues. Each CDR3 protein is one row after TCRdb ran MiXCR on the multiplex PCR reads. The sample carries about 130,000 distinct CDR3 sequences, 20% recorded once. The V and J genes are TRBV15 and TRBJ2-5, with 8 bases that match TRBD2. This TCR was sampled from a female donor with breast cancer. Some clones in this sample may be carry-over from other donors' samples. Source material: axillary lymph node tissue. CDR3 sequence: CATSRGYSASGRETQYS. CDR3 sequence (DNA): TGTGCCACCAGCAGAGGTTATTCGGCTAGCGGGCGTGAGACCCAGTACTCC.